The present TCR beta chain was sequenced within a study of blood T cell repertoires in COVID-19. About the study: Collection of acute and convalescent COVID-19 samples took place in the United States, Italy and Spain. From T cells, B-cell-depleted T cells, or PBMCs came the material, which was cDNA or gDNA.

Here immunoSEQ multiplex PCR was the method, and the copy in TCRdb shows in-frame clones only, minus some. The data show a few hundred thousand clones, approximately 87% seen once. The germline V gene has CDR1 SEHNR and CDR2 FQNEAQ (reference sequence). This CDR3 is 17 amino acids long. V was pared by 5 bases and J by 2 bases, with 8 bases of the junction left unmatched. This sequence originates from a woman in her 30s with COVID-19, enrolled during active disease. Material for sequencing was peripheral blood. This chain links TRBV7-9 with TRBJ2-3, with 12 bases identical to TRBD2. CDR3 bases: TGTGCCAGCAGCCCGTCGACTAGCGGGGGATACACAGATACGCAGTATTTT. It translates to CASSPSTSGGYTDTQYF.